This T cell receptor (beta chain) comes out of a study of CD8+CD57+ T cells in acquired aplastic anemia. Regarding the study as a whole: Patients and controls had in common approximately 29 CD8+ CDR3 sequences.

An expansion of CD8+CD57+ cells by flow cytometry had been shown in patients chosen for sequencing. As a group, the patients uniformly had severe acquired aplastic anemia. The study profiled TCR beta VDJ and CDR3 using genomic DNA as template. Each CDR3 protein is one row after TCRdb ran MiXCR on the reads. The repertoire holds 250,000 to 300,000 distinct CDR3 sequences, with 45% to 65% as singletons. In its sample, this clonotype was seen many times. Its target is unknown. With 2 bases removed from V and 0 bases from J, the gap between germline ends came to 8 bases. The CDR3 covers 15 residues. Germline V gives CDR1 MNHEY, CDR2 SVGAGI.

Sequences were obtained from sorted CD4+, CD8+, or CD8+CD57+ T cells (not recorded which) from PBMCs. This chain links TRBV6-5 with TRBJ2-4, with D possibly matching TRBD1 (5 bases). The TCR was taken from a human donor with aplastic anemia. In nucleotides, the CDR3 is TGTGCCAGCAGTTACGACAGATTAGCCAAAAACATTCAGTACTTC. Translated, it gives CASSYDRLAKNIQYF.